Only a few counts were recorded for the clone carrying this T cell receptor (beta chain). Clones were read by immunoSEQ multiplex PCR, and TCRdb kept only the in-frame ones, dropping some. The table records tens of thousands of clones, roughly 89% of them present only once. This sample was included in a study of T cell changes during pregnancy in multiple sclerosis. The germline CDR1 and CDR2 sequences are SGHAT and FQNNGV. The V end lost 5 bases, the J end lost 2 bases, and 8 bases lay between the germline ends. The CDR3 spans 13 residues. The sequences come from CD4+ T cells from peripheral blood mononuclear cells, collected in the first trimester of pregnancy. This receptor was obtained from a female donor in good health, enrolled as a control in a pregnancy study. The rearrangement joins TRBV11-2 to TRBJ2-3; perhaps TRBD2 as D (6 bases). The CDR3 nucleotides read TGTGCCAGCAGCCGGGGGTACACAGATACGCAGTATTTT. Translated, it gives CASSRGYTDTQYF.